This is a list of T cell receptor beta chains from one sample in a study of cytomegalovirus exposure and HLA in healthy donors. The repertoire was sequenced with immunoSEQ multiplex PCR; TCRdb's copy has only in-frame clones and lacks some. The sample has roughly 99,000 clones; 65% to 85% are singletons. Sequenced sample: PBMCs. These receptors all come from a man younger than 35 in good health and CMV-seronegative. CDR3s include the opening cysteine and the closing phenylalanine or tryptophan. Only part of the rows carry a size: once, few, many, or a class if the clone is expanded.

>TRBV7-8|TRBJ2-3|few
CASSMDRGPPIF
>TRBV4-2|TRBJ1-2|few
CASSQQQGPYGYTF
>TRBV2|TRBJ2-2|.
CACLPTANTGELFF
>TRBV10-1|TRBJ2-1|.
CASSQSGGLEQFF
>TRBV6-4|TRBJ1-1|.
CASSPTDALNTEAFF
>TRBV29-1|TRBJ2-1|.
CSAAGLAVGNEQFF
>TRBV12-5|TRBJ2-5|.
CASGPGQTHQETQYF
>TRBV27|TRBJ1-6|.
CASSWGTGEFPLHF
>TRBV7-6|TRBJ2-3|.
CASTKRGGTTDTQYF
>TRBV4-2|TRBJ2-3|.
CASSQELAPRTDTQYF
>TRBV7-7|TRBJ2-5|.
CASSPRPGREETQYF
>TRBV6-5|TRBJ2-7|.
CASSRTSGGPHEQYF
>TRBV6-1|TRBJ1-6|.
CASSDGNPGAPLHF
>TRBV6-5|TRBJ1-4|.
CASSYSGTGDGKLFF
>TRBV19|TRBJ1-5|few
CASSIPTWISNQPQHF
>TRBV6-1|TRBJ1-2|.
CATFPGVVGYGYTF
>TRBV7-9|TRBJ2-1|.
CASSGKDRQFF
>TRBV9|TRBJ1-3|.
CASSHAGGSGNTIYF
>TRBV7-2|TRBJ2-2|.
CASSWLVTGELFF
>TRBV4-2|TRBJ1-5|.
CASSQDGGQGVEGNQPQHF
>TRBV6-5|TRBJ2-7|once
CASRGQGPPYEQYF
>TRBV11-2|TRBJ1-2|.
CASSLGGGDYGYTF